The present TCR beta chain was sequenced within a study of shared clonotypes between healthy human individuals. The test was conducted at deep level. The table came from immunoSEQ multiplex PCR; TCRdb's copy has only in-frame clones and leaves some out. The data contain about 1.4 million clones, around 97% of them seen just once; the ten biggest clones take up approximately 1.1%. Study-wide points: Researchers found naive subsets generally carried larger estimated richness than memory subsets.

Germline lookup yields CDR1 MNHEY and CDR2 SMNVEV (reference sequence). Trimming took off 2 bases at V and 3 bases at J, with 17 bases between the two ends. This CDR3 has 16 amino acids. To note about this clone: Its antigen is unidentified.

The sequence was obtained from a man aged 25-40 years in good health. This sequence joins TRBV27 and TRBJ2-7; TRBD1 might be the D (6 bases). Sequencing was carried out using naive CD4+ T cells sorted from blood. Subset reported: CD45RA+ positively selected. In DNA, the CDR3 is TGTGCCAGCAGTTTAAGGCGTGGGACACCCTTCTACGAGCAGTACTTC. Protein: CASSLRRGTPFYEQYF.